This paragraph covers one T cell receptor beta chain sequence. Its antigen remains unknown. This CDR3 comprises 15 residues. CDR1 is LNHDA, CDR2 SQIVND, per germline (reference sequence). V shed 4 bases and J shed 0 bases, with 7 bases lying between them. This entry belongs to a study of identical twins. Whole-study results and caveats: Beta out-of-frame sequences displayed a weaker excess of sharing between twins.

A universal primer site arose from template switching, and cDNA bore unique molecular identifiers. TCRdb redid the calling of the 5' RACE reads with MiXCR, one entry per CDR3 protein. The sample holds hundreds of thousands of distinct CDR3 sequences, over 5% seen once. This chain links TRBV19 with TRBJ2-6; D not resolved. The sequenced material came from naive T cells sorted from blood. This clonotype originated in a man aged 18-30 years in good health. The CDR3 DNA follows: TGTGCCAGTAGTAAGATGATCTCTGGGGCCAACGTCCTGACTTTC. Its protein is CASSKMISGANVLTF.